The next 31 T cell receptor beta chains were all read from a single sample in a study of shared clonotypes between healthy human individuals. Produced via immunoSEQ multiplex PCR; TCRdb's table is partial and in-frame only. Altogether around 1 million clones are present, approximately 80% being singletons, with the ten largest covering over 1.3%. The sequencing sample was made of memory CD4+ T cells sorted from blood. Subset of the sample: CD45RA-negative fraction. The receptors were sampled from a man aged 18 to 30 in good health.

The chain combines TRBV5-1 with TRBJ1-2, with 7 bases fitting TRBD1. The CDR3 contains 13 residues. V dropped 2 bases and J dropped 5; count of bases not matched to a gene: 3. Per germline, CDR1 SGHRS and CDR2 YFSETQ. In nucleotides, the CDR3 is TGCGCCAGCAGCTTAGTACAGGGGTATGGCTACACCTTC. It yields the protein CASSLVQGYGYTF. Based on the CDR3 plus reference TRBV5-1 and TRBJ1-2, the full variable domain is KAGVTQTPRYLIKTRGQQVTLSCSPISGHRSVSWYQQTPGQGLQFLFEYFSETQRNKGNFPGRFSGRQFSNSRSEMNVSTLELGDSALYLCASSLVQGYGYTFGSGTRLTVV.

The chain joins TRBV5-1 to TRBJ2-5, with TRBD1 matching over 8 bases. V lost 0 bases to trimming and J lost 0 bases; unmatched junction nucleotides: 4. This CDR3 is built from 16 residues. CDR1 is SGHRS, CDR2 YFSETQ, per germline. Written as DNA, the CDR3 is TGCGCCAGCAGCTTGGCACCGGGACAGGACCAAGAGACCCAGTACTTC. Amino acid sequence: CASSLAPGQDQETQYF.

The CDR3 region is CAWIPGTDTQYF. The CDR3 nucleotides are TGTGCCTGGATTCCTGGGACAGATACGCAGTATTTT. This sequence joins TRBV30 and TRBJ2-3; D not resolved. V lost 4 bases and J 3 bases, leaving 8 bases between the germline ends. From germline, CDR1 is GTSNPN and CDR2 SVGIG (reference sequence). The CDR3 runs 12 residues.

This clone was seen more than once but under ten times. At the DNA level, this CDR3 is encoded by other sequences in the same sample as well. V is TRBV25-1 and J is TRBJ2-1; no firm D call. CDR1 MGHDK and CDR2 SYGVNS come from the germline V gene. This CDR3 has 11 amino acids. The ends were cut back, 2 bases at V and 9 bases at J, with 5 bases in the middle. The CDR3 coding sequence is TGTGCCAGCAGTGAAGGGGTTGAGCAGTTCTTC. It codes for CASSEGVEQFF.

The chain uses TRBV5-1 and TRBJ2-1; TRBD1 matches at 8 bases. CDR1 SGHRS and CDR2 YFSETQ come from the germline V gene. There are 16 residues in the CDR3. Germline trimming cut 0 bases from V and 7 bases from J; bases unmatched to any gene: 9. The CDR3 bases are TGCGCCAGCAGCTTGGGTGGACAGGGAGGAAAAAATGAGCAGTTCTTC. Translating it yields CASSLGGQGGKNEQFF. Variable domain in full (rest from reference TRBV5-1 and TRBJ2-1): KAGVTQTPRYLIKTRGQQVTLSCSPISGHRSVSWYQQTPGQGLQFLFEYFSETQRNKGNFPGRFSGRQFSNSRSEMNVSTLELGDSALYLCASSLGGQGGKNEQFFGPGTRLTVL.

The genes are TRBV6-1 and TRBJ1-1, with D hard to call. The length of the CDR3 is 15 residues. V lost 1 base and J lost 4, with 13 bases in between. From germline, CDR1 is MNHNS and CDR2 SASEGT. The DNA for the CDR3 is TGTGCCAGCAGTGAAGGAGGGCTCGGAATCACTGAAGCTTTCTTT. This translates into CASSEGGLGITEAFF.

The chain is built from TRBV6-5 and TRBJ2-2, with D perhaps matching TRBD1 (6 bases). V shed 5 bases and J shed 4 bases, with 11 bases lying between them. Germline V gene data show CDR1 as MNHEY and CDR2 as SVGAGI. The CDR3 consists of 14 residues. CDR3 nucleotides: TGTGCCAGCAGTCCCTACAGGGTCACCGGGGAGCTGTTTTTT. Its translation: CASSPYRVTGELFF.

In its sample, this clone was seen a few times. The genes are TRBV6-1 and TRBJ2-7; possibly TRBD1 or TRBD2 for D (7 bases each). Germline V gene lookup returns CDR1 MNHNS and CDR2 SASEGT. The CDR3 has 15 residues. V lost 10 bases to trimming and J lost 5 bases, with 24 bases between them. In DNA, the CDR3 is TGTGCCACCCTGGGAGGGGGCACAGGGGAGGACGAGCAGTACTTC. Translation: CATLGGGTGEDEQYF.

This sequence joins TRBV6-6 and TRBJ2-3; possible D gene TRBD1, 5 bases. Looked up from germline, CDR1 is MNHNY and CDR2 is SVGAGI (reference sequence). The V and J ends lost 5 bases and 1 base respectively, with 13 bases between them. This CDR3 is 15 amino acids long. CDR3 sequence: CASSRLGQGTDTQYF. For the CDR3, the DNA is TGTGCCAGCAGTCGATTGGGGCAGGGCACAGATACGCAGTATTTT.

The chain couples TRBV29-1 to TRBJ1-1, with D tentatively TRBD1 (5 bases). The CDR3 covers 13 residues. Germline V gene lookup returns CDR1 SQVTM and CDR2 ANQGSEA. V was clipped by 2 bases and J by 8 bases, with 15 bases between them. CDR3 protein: CSVESGRVSEAFF. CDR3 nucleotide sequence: TGCAGCGTTGAATCAGGGCGTGTTTCCGAAGCTTTCTTT.

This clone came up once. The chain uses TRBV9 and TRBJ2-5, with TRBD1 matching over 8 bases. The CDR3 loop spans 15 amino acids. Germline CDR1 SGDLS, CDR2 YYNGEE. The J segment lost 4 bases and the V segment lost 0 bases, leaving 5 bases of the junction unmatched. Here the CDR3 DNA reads TGTGCCAGCAGCGTAGCTACCGGGACAGGAGAGACCCAGTACTTC. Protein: CASSVATGTGETQYF. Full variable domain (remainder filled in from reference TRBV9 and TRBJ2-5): DSGVTQTPKHLITATGQRVTLRCSPRSGDLSVYWYQQSLDQGLQFLIQYYNGEERAKGNILERFSAQQFPDLHSELNLSSLELGDSALYFCASSVATGTGETQYFGPGTRLLVL.

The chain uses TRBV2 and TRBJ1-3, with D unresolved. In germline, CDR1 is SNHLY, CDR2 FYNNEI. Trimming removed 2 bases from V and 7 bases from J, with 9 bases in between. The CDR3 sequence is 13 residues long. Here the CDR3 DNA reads TGTGCCAGCAGTGAATACACCAGGAACACCATATATTTT. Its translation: CASSEYTRNTIYF.

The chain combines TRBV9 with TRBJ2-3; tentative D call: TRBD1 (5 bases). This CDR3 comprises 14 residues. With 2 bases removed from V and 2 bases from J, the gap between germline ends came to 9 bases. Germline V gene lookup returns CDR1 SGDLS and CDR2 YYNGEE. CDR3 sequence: CASSVLRATDTQYF. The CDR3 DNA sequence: TGTGCCAGCAGCGTCCTCAGGGCCACAGATACGCAGTATTTT.

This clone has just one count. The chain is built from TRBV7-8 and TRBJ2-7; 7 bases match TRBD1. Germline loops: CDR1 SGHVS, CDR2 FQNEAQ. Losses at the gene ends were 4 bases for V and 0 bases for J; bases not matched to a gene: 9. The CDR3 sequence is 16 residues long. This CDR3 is CASSWKFRQGSYEQYF. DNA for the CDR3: TGTGCCAGCAGCTGGAAATTCAGACAGGGCTCCTACGAGCAGTACTTC.

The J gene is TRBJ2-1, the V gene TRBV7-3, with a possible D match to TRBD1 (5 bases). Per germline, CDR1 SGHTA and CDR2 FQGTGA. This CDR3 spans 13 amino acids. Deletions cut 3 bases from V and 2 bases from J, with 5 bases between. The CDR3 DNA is TGTGCCAGCAGCTTGACAGCCTACAATGAGCAGTTCTTC. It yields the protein CASSLTAYNEQFF. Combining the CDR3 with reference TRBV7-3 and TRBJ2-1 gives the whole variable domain GAGVSQTPSNKVTEKGKYVELRCDPISGHTALYWYRQSLGQGPEFLIYFQGTGAADDSGLPNDRFFAVRPEGSVSTLKIQRTERGDSAVYLCASSLTAYNEQFFGPGTRLTVL.

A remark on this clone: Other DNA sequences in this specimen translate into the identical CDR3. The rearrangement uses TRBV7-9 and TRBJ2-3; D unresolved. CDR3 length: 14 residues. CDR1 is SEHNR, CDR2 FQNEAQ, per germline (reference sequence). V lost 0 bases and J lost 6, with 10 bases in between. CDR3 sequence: CASSLAVGVDTQYF. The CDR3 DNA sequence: TGTGCCAGCAGCTTAGCGGTTGGGGTTGATACGCAGTATTTT.

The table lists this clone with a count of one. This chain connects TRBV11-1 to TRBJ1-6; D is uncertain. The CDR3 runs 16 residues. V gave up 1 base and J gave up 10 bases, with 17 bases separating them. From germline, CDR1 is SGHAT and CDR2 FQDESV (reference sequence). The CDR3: CASSLGETGILSPLHF. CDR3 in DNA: TGTGCCAGCAGCTTAGGGGAGACCGGGATACTATCACCCCTCCACTTT.

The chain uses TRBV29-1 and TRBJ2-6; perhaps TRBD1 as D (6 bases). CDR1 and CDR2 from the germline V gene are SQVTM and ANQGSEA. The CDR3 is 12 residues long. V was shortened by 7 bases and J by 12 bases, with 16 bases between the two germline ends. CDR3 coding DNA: TGCAGCGCTGGGACATCCGGCGGCGTCCTGACTTTC. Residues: CSAGTSGGVLTF.

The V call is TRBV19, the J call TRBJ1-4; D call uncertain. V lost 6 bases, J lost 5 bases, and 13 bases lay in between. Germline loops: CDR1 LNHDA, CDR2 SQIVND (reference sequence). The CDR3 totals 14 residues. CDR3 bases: TGTGCCAGTAGGCGAATAGGGATGAATGAAAAACTGTTTTTT. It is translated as CASRRIGMNEKLFF.

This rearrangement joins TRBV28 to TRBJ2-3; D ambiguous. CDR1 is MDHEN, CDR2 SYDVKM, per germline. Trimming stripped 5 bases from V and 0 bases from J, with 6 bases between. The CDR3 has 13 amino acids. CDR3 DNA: TGTGCCAGCAGTATGGACAGCACAGATACGCAGTATTTT. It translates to CASSMDSTDTQYF.

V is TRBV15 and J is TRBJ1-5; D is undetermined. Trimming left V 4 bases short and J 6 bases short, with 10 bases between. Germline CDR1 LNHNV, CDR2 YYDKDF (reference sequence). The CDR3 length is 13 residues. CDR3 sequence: CATSNDRGQPQHF. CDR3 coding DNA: TGTGCCACCAGCAACGACCGAGGTCAGCCCCAGCATTTT.

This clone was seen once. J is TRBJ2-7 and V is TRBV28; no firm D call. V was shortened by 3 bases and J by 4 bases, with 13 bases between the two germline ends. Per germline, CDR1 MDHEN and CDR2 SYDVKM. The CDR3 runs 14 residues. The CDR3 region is CASSFASSAYEQYF. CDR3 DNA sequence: TGTGCCAGCAGTTTCGCGAGCTCCGCTTACGAGCAGTACTTC.

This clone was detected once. The chain's CDR3 is CASSLRRQWGYTF. The CDR3 bases are TGTGCCAGCAGTTTACGGCGACAGTGGGGCTACACCTTC. This chain joins TRBV28 and TRBJ1-2; possible D gene TRBD1, 5 bases. Trimming cost V 2 bases and J 8 bases, with 12 bases left between them. In germline, CDR1 is MDHEN, CDR2 SYDVKM. The length of the CDR3 is 13 residues.

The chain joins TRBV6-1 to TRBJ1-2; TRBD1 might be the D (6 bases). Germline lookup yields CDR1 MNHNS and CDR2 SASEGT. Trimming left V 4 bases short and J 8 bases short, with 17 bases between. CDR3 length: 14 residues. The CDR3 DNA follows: TGTGCCAGCAGTGCCTGGGACACCCCGGCGGGCTACACCTTC. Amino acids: CASSAWDTPAGYTF.

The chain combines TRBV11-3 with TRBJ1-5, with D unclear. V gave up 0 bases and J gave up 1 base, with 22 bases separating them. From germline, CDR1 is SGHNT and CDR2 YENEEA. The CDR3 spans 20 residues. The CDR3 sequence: CASSLEFYGPPKWSNQPQHF. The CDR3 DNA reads TGTGCCAGCAGCTTAGAATTTTACGGACCGCCAAAGTGGAGCAATCAGCCCCAGCATTTT.

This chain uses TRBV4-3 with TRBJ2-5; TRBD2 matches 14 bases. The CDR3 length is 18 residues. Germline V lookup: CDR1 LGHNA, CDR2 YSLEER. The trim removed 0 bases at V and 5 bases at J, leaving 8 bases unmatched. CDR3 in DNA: TGCGCCAGCAGCCAAGATCTGACTAGCGGGAGGGTTGGGGAGACCCAGTACTTC. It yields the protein CASSQDLTSGRVGETQYF.

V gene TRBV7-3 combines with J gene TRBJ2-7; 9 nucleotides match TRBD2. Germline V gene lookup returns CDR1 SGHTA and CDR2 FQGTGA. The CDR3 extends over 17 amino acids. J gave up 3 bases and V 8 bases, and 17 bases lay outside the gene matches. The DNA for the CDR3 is TGTGCCAGCGGAGTCCGAAGCGGGGGGCCCCTTTTCTACGAGCAGTACTTC. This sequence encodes CASGVRSGGPLFYEQYF.

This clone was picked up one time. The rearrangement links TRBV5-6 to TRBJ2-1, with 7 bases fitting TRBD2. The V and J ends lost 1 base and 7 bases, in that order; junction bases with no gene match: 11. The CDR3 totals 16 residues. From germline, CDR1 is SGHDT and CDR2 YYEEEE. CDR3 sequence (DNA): TGTGCCAGCAGCTTGTTCTCCATGCGGGAGCTGAATGAGCAGTTCTTC. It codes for CASSLFSMRELNEQFF.

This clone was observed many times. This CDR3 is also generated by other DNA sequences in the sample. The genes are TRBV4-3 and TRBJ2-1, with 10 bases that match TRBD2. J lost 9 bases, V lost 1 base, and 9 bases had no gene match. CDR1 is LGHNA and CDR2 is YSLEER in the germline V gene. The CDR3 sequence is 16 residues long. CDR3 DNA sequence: TGCGCCAGCAGCCAAGTGGAGGCTAGCGGGAGCACTGAGCAGTTCTTC. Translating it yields CASSQVEASGSTEQFF.

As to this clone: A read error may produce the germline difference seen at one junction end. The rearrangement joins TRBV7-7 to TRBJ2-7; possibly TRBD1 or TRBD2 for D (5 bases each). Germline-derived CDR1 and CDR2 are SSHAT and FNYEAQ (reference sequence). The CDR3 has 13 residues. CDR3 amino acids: CASSLPGSYEQYF. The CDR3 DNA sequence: TGTGCTAGCAGCTTACCAGGGAGCTACGAGCAGTACTTC.

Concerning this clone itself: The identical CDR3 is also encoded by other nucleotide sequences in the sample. CDR3 DNA: TGTGCCAGCTCACCAGGGCCCCAAGAGACCCAGTACTTC. Its protein is CASSPGPQETQYF. V is TRBV18 and J is TRBJ2-5; D is uncertain. The germline CDR1 and CDR2 sequences are KGHSH and LQKENI. The ends were cut back, 2 bases at V and 1 base at J, with 5 bases in the middle. The CDR3 is 13 residues long.